This TCR beta chain comes out of a study of shared clonotypes between healthy human individuals. Repertoires were generated with immunoSEQ multiplex PCR, while TCRdb's copy carries only in-frame clones and drops some. This sample yields roughly 650,000 clones, of which approximately 96% are seen a single time; about 0.11% belongs to the top ten. Trimming removed 4 bases from V and 4 bases from J; junction bases left unmatched: 12. Germline V gene sequence: CDR1 MDHEN, CDR2 SYDVKM. This CDR3 is 16 amino acids long. The naive CD8 fraction comprised CD45RO-negative cells positively selected for CCR7 and excluded terminally differentiated effector memory CD45RA+ cells. Donors, healthy HIV-negative adults, lacked recent acute infections or vaccinations.

The sample taken for sequencing was naive CD8+ T cells sorted from blood. V usage is TRBV28 and J usage is TRBJ1-2; the match to TRBD1 covers 7 bases. The receptor was isolated from a woman under 40 in good health. The CDR3 reads CASSSSYETGLYGYTF. The DNA for the CDR3 is TGTGCCAGCAGTTCAAGTTACGAGACAGGGCTCTATGGCTACACCTTC.